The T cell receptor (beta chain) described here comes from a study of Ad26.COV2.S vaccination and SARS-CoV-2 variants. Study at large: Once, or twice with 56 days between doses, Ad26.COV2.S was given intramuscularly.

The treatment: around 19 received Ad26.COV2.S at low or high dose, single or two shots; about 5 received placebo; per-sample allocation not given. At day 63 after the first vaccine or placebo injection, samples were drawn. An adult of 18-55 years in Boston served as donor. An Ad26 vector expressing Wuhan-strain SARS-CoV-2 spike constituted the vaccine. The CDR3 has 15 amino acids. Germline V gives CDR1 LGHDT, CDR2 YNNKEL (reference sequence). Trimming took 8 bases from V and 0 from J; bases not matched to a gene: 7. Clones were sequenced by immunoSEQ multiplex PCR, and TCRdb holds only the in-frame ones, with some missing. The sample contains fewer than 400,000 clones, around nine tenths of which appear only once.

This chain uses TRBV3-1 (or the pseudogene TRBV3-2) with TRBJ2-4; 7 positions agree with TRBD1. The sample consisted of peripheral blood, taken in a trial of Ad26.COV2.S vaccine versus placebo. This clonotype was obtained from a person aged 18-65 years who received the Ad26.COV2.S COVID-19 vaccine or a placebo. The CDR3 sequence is CASGDRAIAKNIQYF. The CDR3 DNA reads TGTGCCAGCGGTGACAGGGCTATAGCCAAAAACATTCAGTACTTC.